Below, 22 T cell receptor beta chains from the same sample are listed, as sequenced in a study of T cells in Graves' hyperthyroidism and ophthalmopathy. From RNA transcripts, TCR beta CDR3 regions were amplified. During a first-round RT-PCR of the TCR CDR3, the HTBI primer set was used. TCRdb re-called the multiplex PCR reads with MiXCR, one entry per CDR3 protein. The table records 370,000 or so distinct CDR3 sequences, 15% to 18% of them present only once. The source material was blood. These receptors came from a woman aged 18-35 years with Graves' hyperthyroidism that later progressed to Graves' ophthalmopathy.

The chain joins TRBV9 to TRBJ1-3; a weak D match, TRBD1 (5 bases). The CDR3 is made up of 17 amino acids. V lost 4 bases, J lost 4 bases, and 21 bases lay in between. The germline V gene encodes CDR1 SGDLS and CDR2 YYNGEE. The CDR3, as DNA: TGTGCCAGCAGCACGGGGGGAGACCCCAAGAACGGAAACACCATATATTTT. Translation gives CASSTGGDPKNGNTIYF.

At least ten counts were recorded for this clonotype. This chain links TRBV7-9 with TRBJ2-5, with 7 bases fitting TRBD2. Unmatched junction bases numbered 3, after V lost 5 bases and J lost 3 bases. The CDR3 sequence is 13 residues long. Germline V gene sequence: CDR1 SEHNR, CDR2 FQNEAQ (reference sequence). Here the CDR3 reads CASSLRGEETQYF. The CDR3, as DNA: TGTGCCAGCAGCCTCCGGGGGGAAGAGACCCAGTACTTC.

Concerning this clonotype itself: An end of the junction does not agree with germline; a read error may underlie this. The CDR3: CSATIDGRLPRTYGYIF. The CDR3 nucleotides are TGCAGTGCTACAATAGATGGACGGTTGCCTCGTACCTATGGCTACATCTTC. The chain joins TRBV20-1 to TRBJ1-2; D uncertain. The CDR3 spans 17 residues. Germline CDR1 DFQATT, CDR2 SNEGSKA (reference sequence).

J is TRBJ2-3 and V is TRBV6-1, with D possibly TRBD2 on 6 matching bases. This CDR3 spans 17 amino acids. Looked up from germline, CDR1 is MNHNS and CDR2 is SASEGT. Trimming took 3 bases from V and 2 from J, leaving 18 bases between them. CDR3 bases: TGTGCCAGCAGTGAGTTATTAGCGGTCGTCCACACAGATACGCAGTATTTT. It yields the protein CASSELLAVVHTDTQYF.

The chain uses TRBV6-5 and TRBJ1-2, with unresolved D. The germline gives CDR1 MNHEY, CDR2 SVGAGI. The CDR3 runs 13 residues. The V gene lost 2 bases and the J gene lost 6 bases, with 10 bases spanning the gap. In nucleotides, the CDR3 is TGTGCCAGCAGTTACCGAGGGCTGGATGGCTACACCTTC. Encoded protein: CASSYRGLDGYTF.

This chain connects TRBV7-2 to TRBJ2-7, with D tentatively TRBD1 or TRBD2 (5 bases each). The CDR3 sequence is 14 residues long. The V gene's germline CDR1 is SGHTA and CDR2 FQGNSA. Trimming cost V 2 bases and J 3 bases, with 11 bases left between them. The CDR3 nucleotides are TGTGCCAGCAGCTTAAATTGGGGGAACTACGAGCAGTACTTC. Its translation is CASSLNWGNYEQYF. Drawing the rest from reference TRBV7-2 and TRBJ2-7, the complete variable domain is GAGVSQSPSNKVTEKGKDVELRCDPISGHTALYWYRQSLGQGLEFLIYFQGNSAPDKSGLPSDRFSAERTGGSVSTLTIQRTQQEDSAVYLCASSLNWGNYEQYFGPGTRLTVT.

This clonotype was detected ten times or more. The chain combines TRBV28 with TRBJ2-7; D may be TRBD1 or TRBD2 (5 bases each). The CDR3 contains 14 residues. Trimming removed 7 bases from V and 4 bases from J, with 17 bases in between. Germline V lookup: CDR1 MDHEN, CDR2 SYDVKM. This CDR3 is CASTPPGSVYEQYF. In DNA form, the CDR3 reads TGTGCCAGCACCCCACCAGGGAGTGTATACGAGCAGTACTTC.

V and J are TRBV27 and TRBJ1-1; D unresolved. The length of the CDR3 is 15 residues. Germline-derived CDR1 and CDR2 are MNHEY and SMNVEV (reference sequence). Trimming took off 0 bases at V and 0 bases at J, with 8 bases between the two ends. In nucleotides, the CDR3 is TGTGCCAGCAGTTTATCAGGGCTGGTGAACACTGAAGCTTTCTTT. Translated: CASSLSGLVNTEAFF.

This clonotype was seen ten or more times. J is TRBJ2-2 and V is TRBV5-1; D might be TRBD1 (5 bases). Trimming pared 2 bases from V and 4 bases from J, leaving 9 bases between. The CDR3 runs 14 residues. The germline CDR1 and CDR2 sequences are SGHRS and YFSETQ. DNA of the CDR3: TGCGCCAGCAGCTTTACAGGAAGCACCGGGGAGCTGTTTTTT. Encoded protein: CASSFTGSTGELFF.

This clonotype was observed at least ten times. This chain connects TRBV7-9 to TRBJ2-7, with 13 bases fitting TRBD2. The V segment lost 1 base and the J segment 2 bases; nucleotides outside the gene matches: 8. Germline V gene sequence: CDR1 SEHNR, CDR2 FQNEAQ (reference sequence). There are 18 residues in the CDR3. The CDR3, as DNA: TGTGCCAGCAGCTTAGACGGCGTAGGGACTAGCGGGACCTACGAGCAGTACTTC. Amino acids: CASSLDGVGTSGTYEQYF.

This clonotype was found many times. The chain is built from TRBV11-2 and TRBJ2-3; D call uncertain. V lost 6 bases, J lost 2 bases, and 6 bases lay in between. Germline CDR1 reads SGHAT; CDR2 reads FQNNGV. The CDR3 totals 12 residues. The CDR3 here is CASSGVTDTQYF. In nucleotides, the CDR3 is TGTGCCAGCAGTGGAGTCACAGATACGCAGTATTTT.

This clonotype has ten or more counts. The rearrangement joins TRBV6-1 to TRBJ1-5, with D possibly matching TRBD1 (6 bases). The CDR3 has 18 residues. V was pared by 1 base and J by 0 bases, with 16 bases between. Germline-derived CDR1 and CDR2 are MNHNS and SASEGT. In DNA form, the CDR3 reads TGTGCCAGCAGTGAAGTATTGTGGGGGGCGGATAGCAATCAGCCCCAGCATTTT. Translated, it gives CASSEVLWGADSNQPQHF.

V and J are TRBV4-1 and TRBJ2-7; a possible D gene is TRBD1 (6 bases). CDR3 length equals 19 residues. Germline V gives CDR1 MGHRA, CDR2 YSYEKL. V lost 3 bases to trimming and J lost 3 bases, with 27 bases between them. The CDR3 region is CASSHSSLGATGPYYEQYF. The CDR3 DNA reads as TGCGCCAGCAGCCACAGTAGCTTAGGGGCCACAGGGCCGTACTACGAGCAGTACTTC.

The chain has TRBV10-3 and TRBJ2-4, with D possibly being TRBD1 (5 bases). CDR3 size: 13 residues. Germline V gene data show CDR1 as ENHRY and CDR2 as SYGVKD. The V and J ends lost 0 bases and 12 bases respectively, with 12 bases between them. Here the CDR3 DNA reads TGTGCCATCAGTGAGTCCTCAAGGGGTGGTCAGTACTTC. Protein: CAISESSRGGQYF.

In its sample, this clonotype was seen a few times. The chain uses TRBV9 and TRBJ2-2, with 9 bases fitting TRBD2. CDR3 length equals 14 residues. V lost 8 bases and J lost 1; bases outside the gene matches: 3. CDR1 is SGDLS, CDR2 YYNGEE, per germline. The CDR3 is CASRAGGNTGELFF. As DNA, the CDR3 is TGTGCCAGTCGAGCGGGAGGGAACACCGGGGAGCTGTTTTTT.

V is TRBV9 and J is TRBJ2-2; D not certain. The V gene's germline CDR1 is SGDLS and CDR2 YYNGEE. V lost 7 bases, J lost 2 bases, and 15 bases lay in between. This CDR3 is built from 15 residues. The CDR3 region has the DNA TGTGCCAGCCCCCGGACCAACACTAACACCGGGGAGCTGTTTTTT. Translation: CASPRTNTNTGELFF.

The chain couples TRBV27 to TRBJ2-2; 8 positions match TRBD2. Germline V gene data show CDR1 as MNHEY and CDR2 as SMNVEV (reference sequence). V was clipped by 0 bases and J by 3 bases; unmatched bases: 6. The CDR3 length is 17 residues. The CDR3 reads CASSLSFSGGYTGELFF. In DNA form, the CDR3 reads TGTGCCAGCAGTTTATCGTTCTCGGGGGGGTACACCGGGGAGCTGTTTTTT.

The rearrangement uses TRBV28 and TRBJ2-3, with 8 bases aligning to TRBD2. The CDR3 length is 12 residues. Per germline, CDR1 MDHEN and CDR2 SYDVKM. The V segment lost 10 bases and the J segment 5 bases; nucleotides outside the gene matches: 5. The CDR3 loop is CATRGGEDTQYF. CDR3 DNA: TGTGCCACCCGGGGGGGGGAAGATACGCAGTATTTT.

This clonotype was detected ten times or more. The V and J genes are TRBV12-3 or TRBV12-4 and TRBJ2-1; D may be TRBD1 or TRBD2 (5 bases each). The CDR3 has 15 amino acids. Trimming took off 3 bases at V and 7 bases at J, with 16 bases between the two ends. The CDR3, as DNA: TGTGCCAGCAGTTTGGTGGGACCCCAAGGGAATGAGCAGTTCTTC. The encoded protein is CASSLVGPQGNEQFF.

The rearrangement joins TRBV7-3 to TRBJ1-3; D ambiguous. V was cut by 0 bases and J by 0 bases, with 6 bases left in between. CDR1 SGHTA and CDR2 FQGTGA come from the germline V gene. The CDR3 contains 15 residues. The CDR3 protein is CASSLTADSGNTIYF. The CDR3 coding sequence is TGTGCCAGCAGCTTAACAGCGGACTCTGGAAACACCATATATTTT.

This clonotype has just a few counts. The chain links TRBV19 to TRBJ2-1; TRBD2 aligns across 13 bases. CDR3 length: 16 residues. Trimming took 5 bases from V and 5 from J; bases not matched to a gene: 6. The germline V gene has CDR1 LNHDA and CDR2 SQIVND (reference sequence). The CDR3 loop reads CASSPGLAGTHNEQFF. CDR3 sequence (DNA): TGTGCCAGTAGTCCGGGACTAGCGGGAACTCACAATGAGCAGTTCTTC.

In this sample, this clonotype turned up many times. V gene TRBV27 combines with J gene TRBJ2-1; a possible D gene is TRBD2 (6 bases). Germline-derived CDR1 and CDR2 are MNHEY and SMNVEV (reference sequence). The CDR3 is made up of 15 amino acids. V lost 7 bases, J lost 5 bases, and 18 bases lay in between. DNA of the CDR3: TGTGCCAGCACCCCTTATAAAGGAGGGAACAATGAGCAGTTCTTC. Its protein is CASTPYKGGNNEQFF.